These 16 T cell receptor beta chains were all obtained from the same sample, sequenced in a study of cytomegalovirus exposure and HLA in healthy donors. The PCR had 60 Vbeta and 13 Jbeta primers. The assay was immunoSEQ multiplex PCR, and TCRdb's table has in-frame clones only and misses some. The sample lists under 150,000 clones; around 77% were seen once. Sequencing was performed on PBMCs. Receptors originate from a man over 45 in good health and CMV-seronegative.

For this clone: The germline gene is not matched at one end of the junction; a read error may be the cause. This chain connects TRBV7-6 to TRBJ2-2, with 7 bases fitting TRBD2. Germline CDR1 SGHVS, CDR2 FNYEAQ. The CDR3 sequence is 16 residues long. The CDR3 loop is CASSLASSGNPGELFF. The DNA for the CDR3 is TGTGCCAGCAGCTTAGCTTCGAGCGGGAACCCCGGGGAGCTGTTTTTT.

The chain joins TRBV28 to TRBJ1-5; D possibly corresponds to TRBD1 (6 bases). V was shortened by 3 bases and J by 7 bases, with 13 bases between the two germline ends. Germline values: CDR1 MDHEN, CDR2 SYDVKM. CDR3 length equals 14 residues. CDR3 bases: TGTGCCAGCAGTTTTACAGGGCGTACCCAGCCCCAGCATTTT. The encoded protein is CASSFTGRTQPQHF.

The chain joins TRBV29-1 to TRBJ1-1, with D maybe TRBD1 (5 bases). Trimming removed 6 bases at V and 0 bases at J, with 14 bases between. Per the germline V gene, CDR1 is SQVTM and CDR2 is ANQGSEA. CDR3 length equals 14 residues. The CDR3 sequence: CSVDREWVNTEAFF. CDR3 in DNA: TGCAGCGTCGACAGAGAATGGGTGAACACTGAAGCTTTCTTT.

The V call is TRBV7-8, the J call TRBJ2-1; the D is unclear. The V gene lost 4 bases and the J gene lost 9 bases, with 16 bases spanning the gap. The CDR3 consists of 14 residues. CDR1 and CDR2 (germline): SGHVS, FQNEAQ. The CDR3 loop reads CASSYSTGFGEQFF. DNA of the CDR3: TGTGCCAGCAGCTATTCGACTGGCTTCGGTGAGCAGTTCTTC.

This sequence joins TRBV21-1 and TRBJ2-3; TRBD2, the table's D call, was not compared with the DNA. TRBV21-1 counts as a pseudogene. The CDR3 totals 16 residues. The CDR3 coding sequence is TGTGCCAGCAGCGAACGAGGGAGCTGTCCCACAGATACGCAGTATTTT. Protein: CASSERGSCPTDTQYF.

The CDR3 DNA reads as TGTGCCAGCAGCGTAGAAGTAGCGGGAGGGTACAATGAGCAGTTCTTC. Its translation: CASSVEVAGGYNEQFF. The chain joins TRBV9 to TRBJ2-1; 11 nucleotides match TRBD2. The CDR3 is 16 amino acids. V lost 0 bases and J lost 4; bases outside the gene matches: 3. Germline V gene data show CDR1 as SGDLS and CDR2 as YYNGEE.

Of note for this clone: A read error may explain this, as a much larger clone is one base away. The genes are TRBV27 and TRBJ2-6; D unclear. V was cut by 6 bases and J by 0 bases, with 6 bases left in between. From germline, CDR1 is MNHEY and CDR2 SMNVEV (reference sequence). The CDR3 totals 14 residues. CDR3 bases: TGTGCCAGCAGACAGAGCTCTGGGGCCAACGTCCTGACTTTC. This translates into CASRQSSGANVLTF.

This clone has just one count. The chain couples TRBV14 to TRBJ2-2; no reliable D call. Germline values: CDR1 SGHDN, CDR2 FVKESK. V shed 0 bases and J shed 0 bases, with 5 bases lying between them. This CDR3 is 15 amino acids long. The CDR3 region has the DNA TGTGCCAGCAGCCAAGACTCCCCGAACACCGGGGAGCTGTTTTTT. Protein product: CASSQDSPNTGELFF.

The CDR3 DNA reads as TGTGCCACCAGCCCCGGGGGAGGGAACACCGGGGAGCTGTTTTTT. Translation: CATSPGGGNTGELFF. The rearrangement uses TRBV15 and TRBJ2-2, with D tentatively TRBD2 (6 bases). There are 15 residues in the CDR3. Germline CDR1 LNHNV, CDR2 YYDKDF (reference sequence). Trimming left V 5 bases short and J 1 base short, with 11 bases between.

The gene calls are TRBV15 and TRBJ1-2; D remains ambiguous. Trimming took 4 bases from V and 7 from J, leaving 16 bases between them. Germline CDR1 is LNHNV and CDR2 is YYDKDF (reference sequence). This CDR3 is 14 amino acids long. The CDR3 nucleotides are TGTGCCACCAGCAATCCTGAGGCCGGTTCTGGCTACACCTTC. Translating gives CATSNPEAGSGYTF.

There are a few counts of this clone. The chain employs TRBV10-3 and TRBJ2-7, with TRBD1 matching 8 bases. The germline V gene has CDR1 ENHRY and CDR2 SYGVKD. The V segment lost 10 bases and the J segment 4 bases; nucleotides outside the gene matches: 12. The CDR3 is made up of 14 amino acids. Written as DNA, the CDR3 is TGTGCCACCGGGGGTGGGACAGGTTTTTACGAGCAGTACTTC. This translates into CATGGGTGFYEQYF.

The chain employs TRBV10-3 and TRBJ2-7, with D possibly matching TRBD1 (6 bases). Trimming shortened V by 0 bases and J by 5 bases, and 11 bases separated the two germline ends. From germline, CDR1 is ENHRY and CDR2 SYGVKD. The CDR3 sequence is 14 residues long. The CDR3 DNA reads TGTGCCATCAGTGAGTCAGGCAGGGGTAACGAGCAGTACTTC. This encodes CAISESGRGNEQYF.

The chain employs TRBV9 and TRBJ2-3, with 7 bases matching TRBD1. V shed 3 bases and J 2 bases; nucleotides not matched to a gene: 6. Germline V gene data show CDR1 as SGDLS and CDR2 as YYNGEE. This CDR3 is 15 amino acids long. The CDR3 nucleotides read TGTGCCAGCAGCGCCGGGACAGTCGACACAGATACGCAGTATTTT. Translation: CASSAGTVDTDTQYF.

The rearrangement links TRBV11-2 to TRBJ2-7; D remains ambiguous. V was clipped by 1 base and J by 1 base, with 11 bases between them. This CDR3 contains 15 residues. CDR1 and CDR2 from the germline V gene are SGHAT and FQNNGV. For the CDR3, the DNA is TGTGCCAGCAGCTTAGCATCAGGCCATTCCTACGAGCAGTACTTC. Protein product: CASSLASGHSYEQYF.

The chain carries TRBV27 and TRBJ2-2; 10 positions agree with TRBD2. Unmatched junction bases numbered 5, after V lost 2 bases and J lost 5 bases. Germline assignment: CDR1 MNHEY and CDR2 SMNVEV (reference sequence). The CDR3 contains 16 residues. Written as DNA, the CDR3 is TGTGCCAGCAGTTTACTAGCGGGAGTTAGTACCGGGGAGCTGTTTTTT. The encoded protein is CASSLLAGVSTGELFF.

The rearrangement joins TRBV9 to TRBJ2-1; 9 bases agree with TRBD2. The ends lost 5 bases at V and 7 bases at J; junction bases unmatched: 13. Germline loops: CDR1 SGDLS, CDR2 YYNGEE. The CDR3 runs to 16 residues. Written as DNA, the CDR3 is TGTGCCAGCAGTCCAACCCTTAGCGGGAGCTGGAATGAGCAGTTCTTC. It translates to CASSPTLSGSWNEQFF.